The sequence of this T cell receptor (beta chain) was determined in a study of molecular identifiers for immune sequencing clone quantification. Making the bulk TCR libraries relied on previously described methods and listed TCR primers. TCRdb re-called the PCR reads with MiXCR, one entry per CDR3 protein. The sample lists about 300,000 distinct CDR3 sequences, 20% to 25% occurring once. This clonotype was found many times. Its target is not known. Germline loops: CDR1 MNHEY, CDR2 SMNVEV (reference sequence). The CDR3 runs 13 residues. Trimming shortened V by 4 bases and J by 11 bases, and 15 bases separated the two germline ends. Study-level findings and limits: The study found clones above 20 RNA copies held over 97% of effector molecules and under 1% in naive cells.

Preparation of naive CD8 libraries involved about 17,000 to 1,100,000 sorted cells and 10%, 30% or 50% RNA. The sample consisted of naive CD8+ T cells from blood, with Jurkat cell RNA spiked in. Subset reported: FACS-sorted CD8+CD4-CCR7+CD45RA+ naive T cells. The V gene is TRBV27, the J gene TRBJ1-5; D not resolved. The TCR originated in a human donor in good health. Some libraries in this study had Jurkat cell RNA spiked in. The CDR3 coding sequence is TGTGCCAGCAGTTCCGCAGGCTCGTCTGCCCAGCATTTT. It encodes CASSSAGSSAQHF.